This entry describes one T cell receptor (beta chain). V lost 3 bases and J 2 bases, leaving 10 bases between the germline ends. The CDR3 consists of 15 residues. CDR1 is SNHLY, CDR2 FYNNEI, per germline. This specimen comes from a study of cytomegalovirus exposure and HLA in healthy donors. PCR was performed using 60 Vbeta and 13 Jbeta primers. Method: immunoSEQ multiplex PCR; TCRdb's copy keeps in-frame clones and lacks some. The data show about 190,000 clones, with 65% to 85% seen just once and over 1.5% held by the top ten. Sequencing was performed on PBMCs. This TCR derives from a woman aged 18-29 years in good health and CMV-seronegative. The chain combines TRBV2 with TRBJ1-4, with unresolved D. This CDR3 is CASSERHLTNEKLFF. CDR3 nucleotide sequence: TGTGCCAGCAGTGAGCGACACTTGACTAATGAAAAACTGTTTTTT.